This TCR beta chain was sequenced for a study of shared clonotypes between healthy human individuals. Notes on the study in general: Generally, naive subsets (rather than memory subsets) showed larger estimated richness.

Deep-level assay runs were performed. Assay: immunoSEQ multiplex PCR; the TCRdb copy retains only in-frame clones and omits some. The table records roughly 700,000 clones, less than 85% of them present only once. As to this clone: Its antigen is unknown.

CDR1 and CDR2 from the germline V gene are SGHTA and FQGNSA. This CDR3 has 13 amino acids. J gave up 5 bases and V 5 bases, and 5 bases lay outside the gene matches. Donors included only healthy HIV-negative adults lacking recent acute infections or vaccinations. Every donor was a Caucasian adult from Nashville, Tennessee. The clonotype was recovered from a woman in her twenties or thirties in good health. Sequencing input: memory CD4+ T cells sorted from blood. Documented subset: CD45RA-negative fraction. V and J are TRBV7-2 and TRBJ1-1; 7 bases align to TRBD1. DNA for the CDR3: TGTGCCAGCAGCGAAGGGGGCGGAACTGAAGCTTTCTTT. This encodes CASSEGGGTEAFF.